The sequence of this T cell receptor (beta chain) was determined in a study of T cell repertoires in cytomegalovirus infection. Study details: CMV epitopes that were recently identified and HLA-C-restricted were used alongside well-studied HLA-B-restricted ones.

The CDR3 contains 16 residues. Trimming cost V 5 bases and J 1 base, with 14 bases left between them. Per the germline V gene, CDR1 is SGHVS and CDR2 is FQNEAQ. This clonotype was seen a handful of times. The antigen is undetermined. Study-level findings and limits: Cumulative public TCR beta family frequency identified CMV carriers with the relevant HLA.

MiXCR, run by TCRdb on the reads, gives a single entry per CDR3 protein. Among 570,000 or so distinct CDR3 sequences listed, over 35% were seen once. The chain has TRBV7-8 and TRBJ2-2; D could derive from TRBD1 or TRBD2 (5 bases each). The source is a human donor in good health (CMV status not recorded). Some clones in this sample may be carry-over from other donors' samples. The sequenced sample was cultured PBMCs, obtained from culture after CMV antigen stimulation. CDR3 in DNA: TGTGCCAGCAGCCCTTCTTGGGACCAGAACACCGGGGAGCTGTTTTTT. This sequence encodes CASSPSWDQNTGELFF.